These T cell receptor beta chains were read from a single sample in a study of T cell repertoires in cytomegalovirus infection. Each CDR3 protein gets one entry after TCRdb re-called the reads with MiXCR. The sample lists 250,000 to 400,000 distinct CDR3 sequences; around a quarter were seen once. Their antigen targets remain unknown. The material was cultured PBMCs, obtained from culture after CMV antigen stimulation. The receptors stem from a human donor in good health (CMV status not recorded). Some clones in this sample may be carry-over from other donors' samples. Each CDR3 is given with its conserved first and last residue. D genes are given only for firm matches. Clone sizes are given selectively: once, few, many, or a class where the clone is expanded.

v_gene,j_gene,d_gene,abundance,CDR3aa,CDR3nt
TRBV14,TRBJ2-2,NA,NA,CASSQMTVATGELFF,TGTGCCAGCAGCCAAATGACAGTAGCCACCGGGGAGCTGTTTTTT
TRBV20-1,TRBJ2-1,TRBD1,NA,CSARLTGAEHEQFF,TGCAGTGCTAGGCTAACAGGGGCCGAGCATGAGCAGTTCTTC
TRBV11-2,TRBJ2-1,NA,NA,CASSPRVGSSYNEQFF,TGTGCCAGCAGCCCTAGGGTGGGAAGCTCCTACAATGAGCAGTTCTTC
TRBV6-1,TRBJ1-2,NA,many,CASSDTGYGYTF,TGTGCCAGCAGTGACACCGGGTATGGCTACACCTTC
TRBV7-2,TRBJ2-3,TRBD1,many,CASSRNRGIRADTQYF,TGTGCCAGCAGCCGAAACAGGGGGATTCGGGCCGATACGCAGTATTTT
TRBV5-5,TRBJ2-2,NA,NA,CASSAGTYNTGELFF,TGTGCCAGCAGCGCCGGGACGTATAACACCGGGGAGCTGTTTTTT
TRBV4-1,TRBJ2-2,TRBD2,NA,CASSPGSWGWPSGRDYTGELFF,TGCGCCAGCAGCCCCGGCTCGTGGGGGTGGCCTAGCGGGAGGGACTACACCGGGGAGCTGTTTTTT
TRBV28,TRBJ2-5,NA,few,CASGELIKETQYF,TGTGCCAGCGGGGAACTGATCAAAGAGACCCAGTACTTC
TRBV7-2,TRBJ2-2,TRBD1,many,CASSHRTGWPGELFF,TGTGCCAGCAGCCACCGGACAGGGTGGCCCGGGGAGCTGTTTTTT
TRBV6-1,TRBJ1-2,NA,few,CASRGITGVGHTF,TGTGCCAGCAGGGGGATAACAGGCGTCGGCCACACCTTC